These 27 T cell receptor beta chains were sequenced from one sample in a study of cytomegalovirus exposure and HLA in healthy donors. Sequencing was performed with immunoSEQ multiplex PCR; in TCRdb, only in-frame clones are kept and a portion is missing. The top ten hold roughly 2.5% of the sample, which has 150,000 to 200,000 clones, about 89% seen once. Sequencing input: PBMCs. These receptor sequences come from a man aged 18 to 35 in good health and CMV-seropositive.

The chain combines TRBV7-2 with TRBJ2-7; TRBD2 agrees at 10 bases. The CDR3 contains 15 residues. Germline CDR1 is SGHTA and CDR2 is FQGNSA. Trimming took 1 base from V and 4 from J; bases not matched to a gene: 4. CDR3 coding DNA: TGTGCCAGCAGCTTAGGAGCGGGAGGGCGGTACGAGCAGTACTTC. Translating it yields CASSLGAGGRYEQYF.

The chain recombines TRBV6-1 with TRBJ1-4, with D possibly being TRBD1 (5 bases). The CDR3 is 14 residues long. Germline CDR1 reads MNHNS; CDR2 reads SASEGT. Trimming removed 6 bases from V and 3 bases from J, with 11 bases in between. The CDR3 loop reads CASRGLGPNEKLFF. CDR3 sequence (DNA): TGTGCCAGCAGGGGACTGGGCCCTAATGAAAAACTGTTTTTT.

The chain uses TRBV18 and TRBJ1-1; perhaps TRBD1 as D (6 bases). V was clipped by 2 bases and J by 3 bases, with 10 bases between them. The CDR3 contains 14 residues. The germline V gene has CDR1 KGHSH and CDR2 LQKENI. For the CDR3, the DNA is TGTGCCAGCTCACCAACAGGGACGGACACTGAAGCTTTCTTT. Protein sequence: CASSPTGTDTEAFF.

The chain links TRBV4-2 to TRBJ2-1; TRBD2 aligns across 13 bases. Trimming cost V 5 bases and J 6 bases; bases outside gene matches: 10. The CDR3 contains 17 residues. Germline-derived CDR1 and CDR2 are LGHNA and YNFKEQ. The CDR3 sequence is CASSGGLAGTGGNEQFF. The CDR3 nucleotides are TGTGCCAGCAGCGGGGGACTAGCGGGAACCGGGGGCAATGAGCAGTTCTTC.

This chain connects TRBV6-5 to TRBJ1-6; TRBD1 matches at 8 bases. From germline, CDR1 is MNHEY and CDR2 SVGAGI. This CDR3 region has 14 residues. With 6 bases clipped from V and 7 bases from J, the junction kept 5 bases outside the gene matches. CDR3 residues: CASRPDRGNSPLHF. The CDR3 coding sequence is TGTGCCAGCAGACCTGACAGGGGAAATTCACCCCTCCACTTT.

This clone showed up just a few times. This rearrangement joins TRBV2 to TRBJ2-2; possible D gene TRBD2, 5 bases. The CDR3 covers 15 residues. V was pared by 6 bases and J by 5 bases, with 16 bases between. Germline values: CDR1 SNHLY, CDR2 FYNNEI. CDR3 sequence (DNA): TGTGCCAGCAGACCCCCGACCCCGGGGACCGGGGAGCTGTTTTTT. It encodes CASRPPTPGTGELFF.

CDR3 DNA sequence: TGTGCCAGCAGCTTACCGGGGGATACGCAGTATTTT. It encodes CASSLPGDTQYF. V gene TRBV5-6 combines with J gene TRBJ2-3, with D possibly matching TRBD2 (5 bases). The germline V gene has CDR1 SGHDT and CDR2 YYEEEE. CDR3 size: 12 residues. The V gene lost 2 bases and the J gene lost 6 bases, with 7 bases spanning the gap.

As DNA, the CDR3 is TGTGCCATCAGGGCAGGGGTGGGTGCTGAAGCTTTCTTT. It specifies CAIRAGVGAEAFF. The chain recombines TRBV10-3 with TRBJ1-1; D possibly corresponds to TRBD1 (6 bases). The ends were cut back, 6 bases at V and 6 bases at J, with 14 bases in the middle. Germline V gene lookup returns CDR1 ENHRY and CDR2 SYGVKD. CDR3 length: 13 residues.

The CDR3 spells CASEDGGVTYEQYF. The CDR3 DNA reads as TGTGCCAGCGAGGATGGCGGGGTAACCTACGAGCAGTACTTC. The rearrangement uses TRBV5-6 and TRBJ2-7, with TRBD2 as a possible D gene (6 bases). Trimming removed 7 bases from V and 2 bases from J, with 16 bases in between. The CDR3 contains 14 residues. Germline V gives CDR1 SGHDT, CDR2 YYEEEE.

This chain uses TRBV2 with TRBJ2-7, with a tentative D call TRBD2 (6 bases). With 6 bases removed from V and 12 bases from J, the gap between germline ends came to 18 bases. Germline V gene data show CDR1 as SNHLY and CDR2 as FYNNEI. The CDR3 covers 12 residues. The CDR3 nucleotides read TGTGCCAGCAGCGGAGGGGAGGCGAGTTGGTACTTC. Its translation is CASSGGEASWYF.

In DNA form, the CDR3 reads TGTGCCAGCAGCGCCTCTTTCAACACTGAAGCTTTCTTT. It is translated as CASSASFNTEAFF. The rearrangement uses TRBV9 and TRBJ1-1, with no clear D. V shed 3 bases and J shed 2 bases, with 8 bases lying between them. The V gene's germline CDR1 is SGDLS and CDR2 YYNGEE. This CDR3 has 13 residues.

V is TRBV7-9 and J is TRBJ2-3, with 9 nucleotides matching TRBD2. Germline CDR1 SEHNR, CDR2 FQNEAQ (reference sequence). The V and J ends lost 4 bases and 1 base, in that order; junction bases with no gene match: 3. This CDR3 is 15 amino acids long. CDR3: CASSYVAGGTDTQYF. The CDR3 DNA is TGTGCCAGCAGCTATGTAGCGGGAGGCACAGATACGCAGTATTTT.

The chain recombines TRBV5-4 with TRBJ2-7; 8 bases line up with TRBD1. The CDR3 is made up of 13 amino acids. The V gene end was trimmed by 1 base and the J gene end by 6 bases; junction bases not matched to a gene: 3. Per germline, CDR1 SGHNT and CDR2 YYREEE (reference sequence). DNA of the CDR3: TGTGCCAGCAGCTTGCCAGGGGGCAGCGAGCAGTACTTC. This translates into CASSLPGGSEQYF.

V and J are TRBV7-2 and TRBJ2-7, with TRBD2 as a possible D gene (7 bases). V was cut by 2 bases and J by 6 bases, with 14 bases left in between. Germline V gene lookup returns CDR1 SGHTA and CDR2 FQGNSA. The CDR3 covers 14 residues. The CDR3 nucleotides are TGTGCCAGCAGCTTAAGGGGAGGGGGTCTCGAGCAGTACTTC. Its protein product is CASSLRGGGLEQYF.

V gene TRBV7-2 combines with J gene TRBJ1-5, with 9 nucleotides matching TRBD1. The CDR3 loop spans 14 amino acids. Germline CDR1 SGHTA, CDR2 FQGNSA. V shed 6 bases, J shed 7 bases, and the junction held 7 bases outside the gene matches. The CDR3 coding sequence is TGTGCCAGCAGTTCGACAGGGGGTTCACAGCCCCAGCATTTT. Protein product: CASSSTGGSQPQHF.

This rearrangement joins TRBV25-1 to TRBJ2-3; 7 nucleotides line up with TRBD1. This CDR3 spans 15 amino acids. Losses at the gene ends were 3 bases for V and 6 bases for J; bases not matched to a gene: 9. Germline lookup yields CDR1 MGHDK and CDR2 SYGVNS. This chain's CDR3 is CASSDLRDRSDTQYF. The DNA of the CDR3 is TGTGCCAGCAGTGATCTCCGGGACAGATCCGATACGCAGTATTTT.

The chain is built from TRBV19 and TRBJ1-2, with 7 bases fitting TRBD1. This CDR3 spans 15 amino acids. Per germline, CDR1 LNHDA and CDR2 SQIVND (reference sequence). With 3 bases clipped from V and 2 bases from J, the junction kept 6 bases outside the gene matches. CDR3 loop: CASSISKTGNYGYTF. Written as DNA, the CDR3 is TGTGCCAGTAGTATTTCCAAGACAGGGAACTATGGCTACACCTTC.

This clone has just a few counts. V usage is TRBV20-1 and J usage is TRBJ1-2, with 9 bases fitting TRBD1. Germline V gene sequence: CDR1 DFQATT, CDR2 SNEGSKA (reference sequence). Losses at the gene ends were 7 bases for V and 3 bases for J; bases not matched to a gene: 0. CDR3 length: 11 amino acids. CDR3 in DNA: TGCAGTGGGGACAGGGACTATGGCTACACCTTC. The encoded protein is CSGDRDYGYTF.

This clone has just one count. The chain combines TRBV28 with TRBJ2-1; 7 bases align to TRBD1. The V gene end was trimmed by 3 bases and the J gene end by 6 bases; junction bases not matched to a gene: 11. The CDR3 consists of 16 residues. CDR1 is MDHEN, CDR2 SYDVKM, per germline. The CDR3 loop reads CASSFFRGKVGNEQFF. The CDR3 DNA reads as TGTGCCAGCAGTTTTTTCAGGGGGAAAGTGGGCAATGAGCAGTTCTTC.

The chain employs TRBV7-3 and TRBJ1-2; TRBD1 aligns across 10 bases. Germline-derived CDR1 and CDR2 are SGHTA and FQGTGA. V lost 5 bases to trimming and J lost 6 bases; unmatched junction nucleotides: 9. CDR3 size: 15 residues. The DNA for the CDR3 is TGTGCCAGCAGCCAATCGACAGGGGGCAATGATGGCTACACCTTC. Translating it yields CASSQSTGGNDGYTF.

CDR3: CASSPPRTGVLNTEAFF. The CDR3 region has the DNA TGTGCCAGCTCACCACCCCGGACAGGGGTTTTAAACACTGAAGCTTTCTTT. This chain connects TRBV18 to TRBJ1-1, with TRBD1 matching 9 bases. The CDR3 totals 17 residues. Germline loops: CDR1 KGHSH, CDR2 LQKENI. V shed 0 bases, J shed 2 bases, and the junction held 7 bases outside the gene matches.

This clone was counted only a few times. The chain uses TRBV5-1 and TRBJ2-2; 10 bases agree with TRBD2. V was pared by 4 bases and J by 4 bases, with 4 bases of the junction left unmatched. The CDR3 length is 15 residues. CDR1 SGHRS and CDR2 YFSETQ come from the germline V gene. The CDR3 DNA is TGCGCCAGCAGCAGCCTAGCGGGAGTCACCGGGGAGCTGTTTTTT. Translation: CASSSLAGVTGELFF.

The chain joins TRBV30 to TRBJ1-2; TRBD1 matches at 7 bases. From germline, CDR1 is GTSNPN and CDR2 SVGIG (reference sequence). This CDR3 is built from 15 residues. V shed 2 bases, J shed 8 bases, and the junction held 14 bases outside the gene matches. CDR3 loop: CAWSPPDREHSGYTF. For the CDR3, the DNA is TGTGCCTGGAGTCCCCCTGACAGGGAGCATTCAGGCTACACCTTC.

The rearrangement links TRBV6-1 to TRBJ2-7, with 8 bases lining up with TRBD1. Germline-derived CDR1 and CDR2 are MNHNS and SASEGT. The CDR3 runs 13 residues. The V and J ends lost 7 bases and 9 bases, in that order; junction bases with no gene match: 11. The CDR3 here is CASKRFQGAGQYF. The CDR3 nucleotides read TGTGCCAGCAAACGCTTCCAGGGGGCCGGGCAGTACTTC.

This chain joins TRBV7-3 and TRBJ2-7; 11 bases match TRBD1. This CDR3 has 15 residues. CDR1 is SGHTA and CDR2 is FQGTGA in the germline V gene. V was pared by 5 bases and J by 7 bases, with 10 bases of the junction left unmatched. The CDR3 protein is CASSTWTGGALEQYF. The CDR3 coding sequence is TGTGCCAGCAGCACATGGACAGGGGGCGCATTAGAGCAGTACTTC.

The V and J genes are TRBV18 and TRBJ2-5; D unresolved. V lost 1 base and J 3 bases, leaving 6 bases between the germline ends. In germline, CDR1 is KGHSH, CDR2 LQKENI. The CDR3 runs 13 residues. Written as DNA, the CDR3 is TGTGCCAGCTCACCACGGGCAGAAGAGACCCAGTACTTC. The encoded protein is CASSPRAEETQYF.

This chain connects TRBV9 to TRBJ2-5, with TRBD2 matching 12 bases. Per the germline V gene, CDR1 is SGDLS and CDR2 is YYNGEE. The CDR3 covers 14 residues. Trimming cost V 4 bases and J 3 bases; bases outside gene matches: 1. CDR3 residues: CASSTSGGKETQYF. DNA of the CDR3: TGTGCCAGCAGCACTAGCGGGGGGAAAGAGACCCAGTACTTC.